These 16 T cell receptor beta chains came from one sample sequenced in a study of shared clonotypes between healthy human individuals. This table comes from immunoSEQ multiplex PCR, and its TCRdb copy is limited to in-frame clones, with some not included. The table lists around 2,100,000 clones, about 94% of them singletons. Naivety among CD8 cells was defined by CD45RO negativity and positive CCR7 selection, thereby excluding terminally differentiated effector memory CD45RA+ cells. The sequenced material came from naive CD8+ T cells sorted from blood. All receptors derive from a man between 18 and 35 years old in good health.

The chain uses TRBV7-9 and TRBJ2-7; no definite D call. CDR3 length equals 12 residues. In germline, CDR1 is SEHNR, CDR2 FQNEAQ (reference sequence). The V and J ends lost 3 bases and 4 bases respectively, with 7 bases between them. The CDR3 sequence is CASSLSIYEQYF. DNA for the CDR3: TGTGCCAGCAGCTTGAGCATATACGAGCAGTACTTC.

CDR3 nucleotide sequence: TGTGCCAGCAGTGTGGCAGGGGAAGCTTTCTTT. It encodes CASSVAGEAFF. The chain couples TRBV2 to TRBJ1-1, with D perhaps matching TRBD1 (5 bases). This CDR3 region has 11 residues. V lost 4 bases, J lost 8 bases, and 8 bases lay in between. Germline loops: CDR1 SNHLY, CDR2 FYNNEI.

This chain joins TRBV4-1 and TRBJ2-7; D might be TRBD1 (7 bases). V gave up 3 bases and J gave up 6 bases, with 12 bases separating them. Per the germline V gene, CDR1 is MGHRA and CDR2 is YSYEKL. This CDR3 comprises 13 residues. The chain's CDR3 is CASSHRQGGEQYF. In DNA, the CDR3 is TGCGCCAGCAGCCATCGACAGGGAGGCGAGCAGTACTTC.

The rearrangement uses TRBV6-1 and TRBJ2-7; D is unresolved. This CDR3 comprises 14 residues. V was pared by 3 bases and J by 2 bases, with 11 bases between. CDR1 is MNHNS and CDR2 is SASEGT in the germline V gene. CDR3 in amino acids: CASSEGAPPYEQYF. CDR3 coding DNA: TGTGCCAGCAGTGAGGGTGCCCCCCCCTACGAGCAGTACTTC.

This clone was picked up one time. Other DNA sequences in this sample translate to the same CDR3. V usage is TRBV6-5 and J usage is TRBJ2-2; the D is unclear. The CDR3 covers 13 residues. Germline values: CDR1 MNHEY, CDR2 SVGAGI. Deletions cut 2 bases from V and 5 bases from J, with 6 bases between. The CDR3 reads CASSYGTTGELFF. The CDR3 DNA follows: TGTGCCAGCAGTTACGGAACGACCGGGGAGCTGTTTTTT.

This clone has only one observation. The chain combines TRBV7-2 with TRBJ2-3; 9 bases are shared with TRBD2. Trimming removed 5 bases from V and 2 bases from J; junction bases left unmatched: 8. Germline V gene data show CDR1 as SGHTA and CDR2 as FQGNSA. CDR3 size: 16 residues. CDR3 nucleotides: TGTGCCAGCAGCCCGCGGACTAGCGTGGTCACAGATACGCAGTATTTT. This gives the protein CASSPRTSVVTDTQYF.

This rearrangement joins TRBV6-1 to TRBJ2-1; tentative D call: TRBD2 (5 bases). The CDR3 extends over 13 amino acids. V lost 5 bases and J 5 bases, leaving 10 bases between the germline ends. The germline V gene encodes CDR1 MNHNS and CDR2 SASEGT. CDR3: CASSNTGDNEQFF. The CDR3 coding sequence is TGTGCCAGCAGTAACACCGGGGACAATGAGCAGTTCTTC.

This sequence joins TRBV5-6 and TRBJ2-5; tentatively, D is TRBD2 (6 bases). Trimming shortened V by 4 bases and J by 5 bases, and 21 bases separated the two germline ends. The CDR3 has 16 residues. Germline assignment: CDR1 SGHDT and CDR2 YYEEEE. In DNA, the CDR3 is TGTGCCAGCAGCGAGGAGAAGGGACTCCTGGGCGAGACCCAGTACTTC. Translation: CASSEEKGLLGETQYF.

The V call is TRBV5-1, the J call TRBJ2-5; D unclear. Trimming took 3 bases from V and 5 from J, leaving 17 bases between them. From germline, CDR1 is SGHRS and CDR2 YFSETQ. The CDR3 totals 15 residues. CDR3 bases: TGCGCCAGCAGCTCCCGTGGTGGGGTTTCGGAGACCCAGTACTTC. Translating it yields CASSSRGGVSETQYF.

This clone appeared a single time. The rearrangement uses TRBV28 and TRBJ2-7, with TRBD1 as a possible D gene (6 bases). Trimming took 7 bases from V and 0 from J, leaving 13 bases between them. The germline CDR1 and CDR2 sequences are MDHEN and SYDVKM. The CDR3 runs 14 residues. CDR3 nucleotides: TGTGCCAGCATCTCCAGGGGTCCCTCCTACGAGCAGTACTTC. This encodes CASISRGPSYEQYF.

This clone appeared once. This rearrangement joins TRBV7-8 to TRBJ2-5, with D perhaps TRBD1 (6 bases). The CDR3 contains 15 residues. V was pared by 2 bases and J by 3 bases, with 13 bases between. Per germline, CDR1 SGHVS and CDR2 FQNEAQ. CDR3 loop: CASSLHGTPKETQYF. In nucleotides, the CDR3 is TGTGCCAGCAGCTTACACGGGACACCCAAAGAGACCCAGTACTTC. Together with reference TRBV7-8 and TRBJ2-5, the CDR3 gives the full variable domain: GAGVSQSPRYKVAKRGQDVALRCDPISGHVSLFWYQQALGQGPEFLTYFQNEAQLDKSGLPSDRFFAERPEGSVSTLKIQRTQQEDSAVYLCASSLHGTPKETQYFGPGTRLLVL.

On this clone: With a much larger clone just one base away, this may be a read error. This same CDR3 is encoded by further DNA sequences in the sample. V is TRBV7-9 and J is TRBJ2-7; the D is unclear. Germline V gives CDR1 SEHNR, CDR2 FQNEAQ (reference sequence). CDR3 length equals 13 residues. The V gene lost 1 base and the J gene lost 0 bases, with 4 bases spanning the gap. CDR3 sequence reads: CASSLVSSYEQYF. The CDR3, as DNA: TGTGCCAGCAGCTTAGTCAGCTCCTACGAGCAGTACTTC. Full variable domain (missing parts from reference TRBV7-9 and TRBJ2-7): DTGVSQNPRHKITKRGQNVTFRCDPISEHNRLYWYRQTLGQGPEFLTYFQNEAQLEKSRLLSDRFSAERPKGSFSTLEIQRTEQGDSAMYLCASSLVSSYEQYFGPGTRLTVT.

This clone has just one count. CDR3 in DNA: TGCGCCAGCAGCTCCGTCGAGGGGAATGAGCAGTTCTTC. Protein sequence: CASSSVEGNEQFF. The V call is TRBV4-1, the J call TRBJ2-1; the D gene could be TRBD1 or TRBD2 (5 bases each). CDR3 length: 13 residues. Trimming removed 5 bases at V and 7 bases at J, with 12 bases between. Per germline, CDR1 MGHRA and CDR2 YSYEKL.

This clone has a single count. Other DNA sequences in the same sample also yield this CDR3. This rearrangement joins TRBV13 to TRBJ2-7, with 9 bases lining up with TRBD2. CDR1 is PRHDT and CDR2 is FYEKMQ in the germline V gene (reference sequence). The CDR3 contains 14 residues. Unmatched junction bases numbered 4, after V lost 5 bases and J lost 2 bases. This CDR3 reads CASSLAGSPYEQYF. CDR3 DNA: TGTGCCAGCAGCCTAGCGGGATCGCCCTACGAGCAGTACTTC.

Notes on this clone: The same CDR3 arises from other DNA sequences in this sample as well. The chain uses TRBV11-2 and TRBJ2-7, with D perhaps matching TRBD1 (6 bases). The V and J ends lost 5 bases and 1 base respectively, with 9 bases between them. This CDR3 has 13 amino acids. In germline, CDR1 is SGHAT, CDR2 FQNNGV. The CDR3, as DNA: TGTGCCAGCAGCCTAGGGGGATCCTACGAGCAGTACTTC. Its protein is CASSLGGSYEQYF.

This chain connects TRBV7-6 to TRBJ1-1; no clear D. The germline V gene encodes CDR1 SGHVS and CDR2 FNYEAQ. V was shortened by 6 bases and J by 4 bases, with 9 bases between the two germline ends. The CDR3 contains 12 residues. The CDR3 loop reads CASSNGPTEAFF. The CDR3 DNA reads as TGTGCCAGCAGTAACGGGCCCACTGAAGCTTTCTTT.